What follows are 5 T cell receptor beta chains derived from one specimen sequenced in a study of blood T cell repertoires in COVID-19. Sequencing was performed with immunoSEQ multiplex PCR; in TCRdb, only in-frame clones are kept and a portion is missing. The sample lists 20,000 to 25,000 clones; roughly 80% were seen once. The sequenced sample consisted of peripheral blood. Every receptor here comes from a man in his 60s with active COVID-19.

The chain links TRBV6-6 to TRBJ1-2; TRBD1 aligns across 7 bases. The CDR3 has 17 residues. The V segment lost 5 bases and the J segment 3 bases; nucleotides outside the gene matches: 15. The germline gives CDR1 MNHNY, CDR2 SVGAGI (reference sequence). CDR3 in DNA: TGTGCCAGCAGTCCCATGCTCGGACAGGACGCTCACTATGGCTACACCTTC. This encodes CASSPMLGQDAHYGYTF.

The V call is TRBV19, the J call TRBJ2-7, with 8 bases fitting TRBD2. J gave up 3 bases and V 4 bases, and 8 bases lay outside the gene matches. The CDR3 runs 15 residues. CDR1 and CDR2 from the germline V gene are LNHDA and SQIVND (reference sequence). The CDR3 DNA is TGTGCCAGTAGTACCCGACTAGCGCGAAACTACGAGCAGTACTTC. It yields the protein CASSTRLARNYEQYF.

This clone occurred once. The chain carries TRBV7-2 and TRBJ2-3; D might be TRBD1 (5 bases). From germline, CDR1 is SGHTA and CDR2 FQGNSA. V lost 3 bases and J lost 7, with 8 bases in between. The CDR3 runs to 12 residues. CDR3 amino acids: CASSLTENTQYF. The DNA of the CDR3 is TGTGCCAGCAGCTTGACAGAGAATACGCAGTATTTT.

A few counts support this clone. This chain links TRBV7-3 with TRBJ1-1; D is uncertain. The CDR3 covers 14 residues. Trimming left V 3 bases short and J 0 bases short, with 8 bases between. Germline loops: CDR1 SGHTA, CDR2 FQGTGA. Here the CDR3 DNA reads TGTGCCAGCAGCTTTTCCGTCTTGAACACTGAAGCTTTCTTT. This sequence encodes CASSFSVLNTEAFF.

V gene TRBV12-3 or TRBV12-4 combines with J gene TRBJ2-7, with D unresolved. The ends were cut back, 2 bases at V and 2 bases at J, with 4 bases in the middle. CDR3 size: 12 residues. In nucleotides, the CDR3 is TGTGCCAGCAGTTTACGGGCCTACGAGCAGTACTTC. Protein product: CASSLRAYEQYF.